This T cell receptor (beta chain) was found in a study of T cells in Graves' hyperthyroidism and ophthalmopathy. The CDR3 has 15 amino acids. V was shortened by 1 base and J by 0 bases, with 10 bases between the two germline ends. The germline V gene has CDR1 MNHNS and CDR2 SASEGT. Investigators excluded patients with uncontrolled infection, other autoimmune disease, pregnancy or lactation. This clonotype was recorded many times. Amplification of TCR beta CDR3 regions was performed using RNA transcripts as template. When the TCR CDR3 underwent first-round RT-PCR, the HTBI primer set was used. From the multiplex PCR reads, TCRdb called clonotypes with MiXCR, one entry per CDR3 protein. Of approximately 690,000 distinct CDR3 sequences listed, roughly 15% are singletons.

Sequencing used blood. The TCR was taken from a woman between 50 and 59 years old with Graves' ophthalmopathy. V and J are TRBV6-1 and TRBJ2-7; maybe TRBD1 (6 bases). CDR3 DNA: TGTGCCAGCAGTGAAGACAGGGACCGCTCCTACGAGCAGTACTTC. This codes for CASSEDRDRSYEQYF.